The rows below give T cell receptor beta chains drawn from one sample of a study of sequential checkpoint blockade in melanoma. Clones were read by immunoSEQ multiplex PCR, and TCRdb kept only the in-frame ones, dropping some. The sample contains some 9,000 clones, roughly 77% of which appear only once. Sequencing used CD8+ T cells sorted from blood (inferred from file names), obtained from a patient given nivolumab and ipilimumab in sequence. These receptors were taken from a human donor with melanoma. Each CDR3 is given with its conserved first and last residue. The D gene is left open where the match is weak. The listing skips clone size in some rows; elsewhere it reads once, few, many or a size class.

d_call j_call clone_size v_call cdr3_nt cdr3_aa
TRBD1 TRBJ1-5 . TRBV27 TGTGCCAGCAGTTTCGGGACAGGACGCCAGCCCCAGCATTTT CASSFGTGRQPQHF
TRBD2 TRBJ2-3 . TRBV10-3 TGTGCCATCAGTGTGGGACTAGCGGGCGTCTCTAGCACAGATACGCAGTATTTT CAISVGLAGVSSTDTQYF
. TRBJ2-5 . TRBV4-2 TGTGCCAGCAGCCGTGAGGACTTTTCAGGGACCCAGTACTTC CASSREDFSGTQYF
TRBD1 TRBJ1-1 once TRBV6-4 TGTGCCAGCACTCCCTCGGACAGGGGGCATGGTGAAGCTTTCTTT CASTPSDRGHGEAFF
. TRBJ2-7 . TRBV6-6 TGTGCCAGCAGTTTGAGACCGCCACCAGGCGACGAGCAGTACTTC CASSLRPPPGDEQYF
TRBD1 TRBJ2-1 . TRBV5-1 TGCGCCAGCGCCTTTGGGGACAGGGGGTTTAATGAGCAGTTCTTC CASAFGDRGFNEQFF
TRBD1 TRBJ2-7 . TRBV6-5 TGTGCCAGCAGTTGGCAGGGGGACGAGCAGTACTTC CASSWQGDEQYF
. TRBJ2-1 once TRBV27 TGTGCCAGCAGTTTAAAAGCAGGGTGGGTCAATGAGCAGTTCTTC CASSLKAGWVNEQFF
. TRBJ1-2 . TRBV7-2 TGTGCCAGCAGCTCGCCATCGGAGGAAAACGACGGCTACACCTTC CASSSPSEENDGYTF
TRBD1 TRBJ1-1 . TRBV6-1 TGTGCCAGCAGTCCCCCCAGGGGGTCGAGCACTGAAGCTTTCTTT CASSPPRGSSTEAFF
. TRBJ2-1 . TRBV15 TGTGCCACCAGCCCAGAGGATGGCGGCTCCTACAATGAGCAGTTCTTC CATSPEDGGSYNEQFF
. TRBJ1-3 . TRBV7-9 TGTGCCAGCAGCCAAGCGGGGGGGGCTGGAAACACCATATATTTT CASSQAGGAGNTIYF
. TRBJ2-7 . TRBV27 TGTGCCAGCAGCTCGGAGTCCTACGAGCAGTACTTC CASSSESYEQYF
TRBD2 TRBJ2-3 few TRBV18 TGTGCCAGCTCACCTACAGCGGGAGTTGGAGATACGCAGTATTTT CASSPTAGVGDTQYF
. TRBJ1-2 once TRBV4-3 TGCGCCAGCAGCCAAGGAGTTCTCACGGGTGGCTACACCTTC CASSQGVLTGGYTF
TRBD2 TRBJ2-7 . TRBV28 TGTGCCAGCAGGACTAGCGGGAGCTACGAGCAGTACTTC CASRTSGSYEQYF
TRBD1 TRBJ2-7 once TRBV2 TGTGCCAGCAGTGATGAGACAGGGCGCAACGAGCAGTACTTC CASSDETGRNEQYF
TRBD2 TRBJ2-1 . TRBV5-1 TGCGCCAGCAGCTTTGGACTAGCGGGAGTGCACAATGAGCAGTTCTTC CASSFGLAGVHNEQFF
. TRBJ1-1 once TRBV25-1 TGTGCCAGCAGATTGGGGAGCACTGAAGCTTTCTTT CASRLGSTEAFF
TRBD2 TRBJ2-3 . TRBV6-4 TGTGCCAGCAGCCCGGGGACTAGCGGAGGGGGAGCAGATACGCAGTATTTT CASSPGTSGGGADTQYF
TRBD2 TRBJ2-3 few TRBV27 TGTGCCAGCAGTCCCCCGGGACTAGCGGGGGGCGAAACAGATACGCAGTATTTT CASSPPGLAGGETDTQYF
. TRBJ1-5 few TRBV6-4 TGTGCCAGCAGTGAAGGGGTTCATCAGCCCCAGCATTTT CASSEGVHQPQHF
. TRBJ2-3 . TRBV7-9 TGTGCCAGCAGGCCTCCGGGGACTCAAATTAGGGATACGCAGTATTTT CASRPPGTQIRDTQYF
TRBD1 TRBJ2-3 . TRBV9 TGTGCCAGCAGCGTAGGGAGGGGACAGGGGAGCACAGATACGCAGTATTTT CASSVGRGQGSTDTQYF
TRBD1 TRBJ1-2 . TRBV7-9 TGTGCCAGCAGCTTAGGGGACAGGGAAACCCTCTATGGCTACACCTTC CASSLGDRETLYGYTF
TRBD2 TRBJ2-1 . TRBV4-3 TGCGCCAGCAGCCAAGATTTCAGCGGGACTAGCGGGGAGCAGTTCTTC CASSQDFSGTSGEQFF
. TRBJ2-6 . TRBV28 TGTGCCAGCAGACGGGTCTCTGGGGCCAACGTCCTGACTTTC CASRRVSGANVLTF
. TRBJ2-7 . TRBV19 TGTGCCAGTAGTACGACAGCAAACTACGAGCAGTACTTC CASSTTANYEQYF
. TRBJ2-2 . TRBV9 TGTGCCAGCAGCGTTGCCTACAGGGCCGGGGAGCTGTTTTTT CASSVAYRAGELFF
. TRBJ1-1 once TRBV11-2 TGTGCCAGCAGCTTAGGGGCCGGCGGGGTAACTGAAGCTTTCTTT CASSLGAGGVTEAFF
. TRBJ2-1 . TRBV7-5 TGTGTCAGAAGCCCGAATGGGACTAGCGGGGGGGCAACTGGTGAGCAGTTCTTC CVRSPNGTSGGATGEQFF
TRBD1 TRBJ1-2 . TRBV6-5 TGTGCCAGCAGAACCGGGACAGGGGTTTATTATGGCTACACCTTC CASRTGTGVYYGYTF
. TRBJ2-7 . TRBV7-9 TGTGCCAGCAGCTCCTCCCCAGGTGCTTCCTACGAGCAGTACTTC CASSSSPGASYEQYF
TRBD2 TRBJ2-3 . TRBV27 TGTGCCAGCAGTTTTGCGGGGGGATCGGATACGCAGTATTTT CASSFAGGSDTQYF
TRBD2 TRBJ2-7 . TRBV2 TGTGCCAGCAGTGGGGGGGGAGCGAGATATCTACACCTCTACGAGCAGTACTTC CASSGGGARYLHLYEQYF
TRBD2 TRBJ2-5 . TRBV6-1 TGTGCCAGCAGTGAAGGGTCTTTCGGGGGGGAGACCCAGTACTTC CASSEGSFGGETQYF
TRBD1 TRBJ2-1 once TRBV4-3 TGCGCCAGCAGCCAAGGGACAGGGGGCTCCTACAATGAGCAGTTCTTC CASSQGTGGSYNEQFF
. TRBJ1-1 . TRBV9 TGTGCCAGCAGCCCCACTTCAGGGAACACTGAAGCTTTCTTT CASSPTSGNTEAFF
. TRBJ2-1 . TRBV27 TGTGCCAGCAGCATTGACAGGAGTTCCTACAATGAGCAGTTCTTC CASSIDRSSYNEQFF
. TRBJ2-3 . TRBV4-1 TGCGCCAGCAGCCAAGGGGCAGTTAGGCCAGATACGCAGTATTTT CASSQGAVRPDTQYF
TRBD1 TRBJ2-7 medium-sized TRBV5-1 TGCGCCAGCAGCTTGGACAGGGGAAACGAGCAGTACTTC CASSLDRGNEQYF